These 27 T cell receptor beta chains were sequenced from one sample in a study of T cell responses to AZD1222 COVID-19 vaccine. Repertoires were generated with immunoSEQ multiplex PCR, while TCRdb's copy carries only in-frame clones and drops some. The sample holds almost 80,000 clones, around 90% seen once. The input for sequencing was peripheral blood, taken on day 0 of AZD1222 vaccination. These receptors came from an adult in good health.

The J gene is TRBJ1-3, the V gene TRBV19, with D unclear. The CDR3 runs 14 residues. V lost 4 bases, J lost 4 bases, and 11 bases lay in between. Per germline, CDR1 LNHDA and CDR2 SQIVND (reference sequence). The DNA for the CDR3 is TGTGCCAGTAGTACCCAGGCGAGAGGAAACACCATATATTTT. This sequence encodes CASSTQARGNTIYF.

The genes are TRBV7-2 and TRBJ2-1; tentatively, D is TRBD1 (6 bases). The germline V gene encodes CDR1 SGHTA and CDR2 FQGNSA. V shed 5 bases and J shed 5 bases, with 13 bases lying between them. The CDR3 is 14 amino acids. The CDR3 nucleotides are TGTGCCAGCAGCCTGGACAGAATAAACAATGAGCAGTTCTTC. Translation: CASSLDRINNEQFF.

The chain recombines TRBV2 with TRBJ2-3, with 7 nucleotides matching TRBD1. V was clipped by 6 bases and J by 2 bases; unmatched bases: 5. Germline-derived CDR1 and CDR2 are SNHLY and FYNNEI. The CDR3 covers 14 residues. The CDR3 here is CASSFTGDTDTQYF. DNA for the CDR3: TGTGCCAGCAGCTTTACAGGGGACACAGATACGCAGTATTTT.

The chain couples TRBV2 to TRBJ1-5; D remains unclear. The germline gives CDR1 SNHLY, CDR2 FYNNEI. The V and J ends lost 6 bases and 3 bases respectively, with 9 bases between them. The CDR3 loop spans 13 amino acids. CDR3 in DNA: TGTGCCAGCAGCCCCGAGATCAATCAGCCCCAGCATTTT. Translated: CASSPEINQPQHF. Combining the CDR3 with reference TRBV2 and TRBJ1-5 gives the whole variable domain EPEVTQTPSHQVTQMGQEVILRCVPISNHLYFYWYRQILGQKVEFLVSFYNNEISEKSEIFDDQFSVERPDGSNFTLKIRSTKLEDSAMYFCASSPEINQPQHFGDGTRLSIL.

This clone has only one observation. The genes are TRBV9 and TRBJ2-5, with D hard to call. This CDR3 region has 14 residues. V lost 3 bases, J lost 0 bases, and 9 bases lay in between. Germline CDR1 is SGDLS and CDR2 is YYNGEE. CDR3 region: CASSAILDQETQYF. DNA for the CDR3: TGTGCCAGCAGCGCCATTTTGGACCAAGAGACCCAGTACTTC.

The chain combines TRBV11-3 with TRBJ2-5, with D perhaps TRBD1 (5 bases). The CDR3 spans 16 residues. In germline, CDR1 is SGHNT, CDR2 YENEEA. Trimming took 4 bases from V and 0 from J, leaving 15 bases between them. The CDR3 region has the DNA TGTGCCAGCAGCTATGCGGAACAGGCGTACCAAGAGACCCAGTACTTC. Protein product: CASSYAEQAYQETQYF.

By proportion, this clone is large. The chain carries TRBV7-9 and TRBJ2-3; 9 bases fit TRBD2. Germline CDR1 reads SEHNR; CDR2 reads FQNEAQ (reference sequence). This CDR3 comprises 15 residues. V lost 7 bases, J lost 3 bases, and 8 bases stayed unmatched. The CDR3 loop reads CASTKVAGGTDTQYF. CDR3 in DNA: TGTGCCAGCACTAAAGTGGCGGGAGGGACAGATACGCAGTATTTT. The whole variable domain, remainder taken from reference TRBV7-9 and TRBJ2-3, is DTGVSQNPRHKITKRGQNVTFRCDPISEHNRLYWYRQTLGQGPEFLTYFQNEAQLEKSRLLSDRFSAERPKGSFSTLEIQRTEQGDSAMYLCASTKVAGGTDTQYFGPGTRLTVL.

This chain uses TRBV27 with TRBJ2-2; no firm D call. From germline, CDR1 is MNHEY and CDR2 SMNVEV (reference sequence). CDR3 length: 14 residues. Trimming removed 4 bases from V and 5 bases from J, with 11 bases in between. This CDR3 is CASSSPYRTGELFF. The CDR3 DNA is TGTGCCAGCAGTTCCCCTTACCGAACCGGGGAGCTGTTTTTT.

The V call is TRBV28, the J call TRBJ1-1; D might be TRBD1 (5 bases). Germline lookup yields CDR1 MDHEN and CDR2 SYDVKM. The CDR3 covers 16 residues. Trimming took off 3 bases at V and 3 bases at J, with 17 bases between the two ends. CDR3 DNA: TGTGCCAGCAGTTTTGCCGGTGCCGTGGGGGACACTGAAGCTTTCTTT. Encoded protein: CASSFAGAVGDTEAFF. Combining the CDR3 with reference TRBV28 and TRBJ1-1 gives the whole variable domain DVKVTQSSRYLVKRTGEKVFLECVQDMDHENMFWYRQDPGLGLRLIYFSYDVKMKEKGDIPEGYSVSREKKERFSLILESASTNQTSMYLCASSFAGAVGDTEAFFGQGTRLTVV.

This chain links TRBV19 with TRBJ2-7; D remains ambiguous. Looked up from germline, CDR1 is LNHDA and CDR2 is SQIVND (reference sequence). This CDR3 comprises 13 residues. V lost 1 base and J lost 0, with 4 bases in between. This CDR3 is CASSIGDSYEQYF. CDR3 bases: TGTGCCAGTAGTATAGGGGACTCCTACGAGCAGTACTTC.

This chain connects TRBV7-2 to TRBJ2-5, with a tentative D call TRBD1 (7 bases). The V end was cut by 5 bases, the J end by 2 bases, with 12 bases between. Per the germline V gene, CDR1 is SGHTA and CDR2 is FQGNSA. This CDR3 is 14 amino acids long. The CDR3 spells CASSRGTAQETQYF. The DNA of the CDR3 is TGTGCCAGCAGCCGCGGGACAGCACAAGAGACCCAGTACTTC.

The chain is built from TRBV12-3 or TRBV12-4 and TRBJ1-1; D is undetermined. Deletions cut 2 bases from V and 7 bases from J, with 8 bases between. The CDR3 has 12 residues. This CDR3 is CASSLSGNEAFF. The CDR3 region has the DNA TGTGCCAGCAGTTTATCGGGGAATGAAGCTTTCTTT.

The rearrangement uses TRBV5-5 and TRBJ1-4; D is perhaps TRBD1 (5 bases). The V gene lost 4 bases and the J gene lost 7 bases, with 14 bases spanning the gap. This CDR3 comprises 14 residues. Germline-derived CDR1 and CDR2 are SGHKS and YYEKEE (reference sequence). In nucleotides, the CDR3 is TGTGCCAGCAGCCTCCGAGACAGTCTTGAAAAACTGTTTTTT. Protein product: CASSLRDSLEKLFF.

The chain has TRBV15 and TRBJ1-3; no definite D call. V was trimmed by 0 bases and J by 0 bases, leaving 6 bases between them. The CDR3 length is 15 residues. Looked up from germline, CDR1 is LNHNV and CDR2 is YYDKDF (reference sequence). CDR3 DNA sequence: TGTGCCACCAGCAGAGATAGTGTCTCTGGAAACACCATATATTTT. Amino acid sequence: CATSRDSVSGNTIYF. The variable domain in full, with the rest retrieved from reference TRBV15 and TRBJ1-3, is DAMVIQNPRYQVTQFGKPVTLSCSQTLNHNVMYWYQQKSSQAPKLLFHYYDKDFNNEADTPDNFQSRRPNTSFCFLDIRSPGLGDTAMYLCATSRDSVSGNTIYFGEGSWLTVV.

V gene TRBV19 combines with J gene TRBJ2-5; perhaps TRBD2 as D (6 bases). CDR3 length: 14 amino acids. Trimming removed 5 bases at V and 4 bases at J, with 14 bases between. The germline V gene encodes CDR1 LNHDA and CDR2 SQIVND (reference sequence). In DNA, the CDR3 is TGTGCCAGTAGTGGACGGGGGAGGCGAGAGACCCAGTACTTC. Its translation: CASSGRGRRETQYF.

This clone came up once. V is TRBV14 and J is TRBJ2-5, with 11 bases that match TRBD2. Trimming removed 1 base from V and 4 bases from J; junction bases left unmatched: 8. The CDR3 sequence is 17 residues long. CDR1 is SGHDN, CDR2 FVKESK, per germline. CDR3 loop: CASSQGVTSGSGETQYF. The DNA of the CDR3 is TGTGCCAGCAGCCAAGGAGTAACTAGCGGGAGTGGAGAGACCCAGTACTTC.

On this clone: Other DNA sequences in this sample translate to the same CDR3. This rearrangement joins TRBV18 to TRBJ1-1; D unclear. The CDR3 runs to 13 residues. V was clipped by 2 bases and J by 2 bases, with 6 bases between them. Germline CDR1 KGHSH, CDR2 LQKENI. CDR3 DNA sequence: TGTGCCAGCTCACCAGGGGTTAACACTGAAGCTTTCTTT. Its protein is CASSPGVNTEAFF. Filled out from reference TRBV18 and TRBJ1-1, the complete variable domain reads NAGVMQNPRHLVRRRGQEARLRCSPMKGHSHVYWYRQLPEEGLKFMVYLQKENIIDESGMPKERFSAEFPKEGPSILRIQQVVRGDSAAYFCASSPGVNTEAFFGQGTRLTVV.

In regard to this clone: Germline and junction disagree at one end, which may indicate a read error. The chain recombines TRBV3-1 (or the pseudogene TRBV3-2) with TRBJ2-3; TRBD1 matches at 8 bases. The CDR3 is 13 residues long. From germline, CDR1 is LGHDT and CDR2 YNNKEL (reference sequence). DNA of the CDR3: TGTGCCAGCAGCGAAGAGGACAGGGCTACGCAGTATTTT. Amino acids: CASSEEDRATQYF.

The chain joins TRBV7-9 to TRBJ2-5; 7 bases match TRBD1. The CDR3 contains 20 residues. Per germline, CDR1 SEHNR and CDR2 FQNEAQ (reference sequence). V was clipped by 7 bases and J by 5 bases; unmatched bases: 28. The CDR3 region has the DNA TGTGCCAGCACCTTCCCAGCTCCTCTCTCGACAGGGCGCGATCGGGAGACCCAGTACTTC. Translation: CASTFPAPLSTGRDRETQYF.

This sequence joins TRBV7-3 and TRBJ2-1; perhaps TRBD1 as D (5 bases). Trimming cost V 1 base and J 10 bases, with 11 bases left between them. Germline-derived CDR1 and CDR2 are SGHTA and FQGTGA. CDR3 size: 13 residues. The CDR3 region is CASSLSWGTEQFF. The CDR3 nucleotides read TGTGCCAGCAGCTTAAGTTGGGGCACCGAGCAGTTCTTC.

The V and J genes are TRBV27 and TRBJ2-3; 11 nucleotides agree with TRBD2. CDR1 is MNHEY and CDR2 is SMNVEV in the germline V gene (reference sequence). V lost 2 bases and J lost 3; bases outside the gene matches: 10. The CDR3 totals 18 residues. Here the CDR3 reads CASSLIIPGLAETDTQYF. Written as DNA, the CDR3 is TGTGCCAGCAGTTTAATAATACCGGGACTAGCGGAAACAGATACGCAGTATTTT.

This CDR3 reads CASSAPGRGGAFF. The CDR3 coding sequence is TGTGCCAGCAGTGCGCCGGGACGGGGGGGCGCTTTCTTT. The chain couples TRBV27 to TRBJ1-1, with D maybe TRBD1 (6 bases). Germline V gives CDR1 MNHEY, CDR2 SMNVEV (reference sequence). This CDR3 spans 13 amino acids. The V gene lost 5 bases and the J gene lost 11 bases, with 18 bases spanning the gap.

The genes are TRBV2 and TRBJ1-4, with a tentative D call TRBD1 (5 bases). Trimming removed 4 bases at V and 5 bases at J, with 11 bases between. The CDR3 consists of 14 residues. Germline V lookup: CDR1 SNHLY, CDR2 FYNNEI. As DNA, the CDR3 is TGTGCCAGCAGTGTGGTGACAGCGAATGAAAAACTGTTTTTT. This encodes CASSVVTANEKLFF. Full variable domain (missing parts from reference TRBV2 and TRBJ1-4): EPEVTQTPSHQVTQMGQEVILRCVPISNHLYFYWYRQILGQKVEFLVSFYNNEISEKSEIFDDQFSVERPDGSNFTLKIRSTKLEDSAMYFCASSVVTANEKLFFGSGTQLSVL.

V usage is TRBV7-2 and J usage is TRBJ2-7; 7 bases agree with TRBD1. The germline CDR1 and CDR2 sequences are SGHTA and FQGNSA. The CDR3 runs 15 residues. V dropped 5 bases and J dropped 7; count of bases not matched to a gene: 14. CDR3 bases: TGTGCCAGCAGCGATAAGACAGGGCCCTGGAGGGAGCAGTACTTC. Translation: CASSDKTGPWREQYF. Looking up the rest from reference TRBV7-2 and TRBJ2-7 gives the full variable domain: GAGVSQSPSNKVTEKGKDVELRCDPISGHTALYWYRQSLGQGLEFLIYFQGNSAPDKSGLPSDRFSAERTGGSVSTLTIQRTQQEDSAVYLCASSDKTGPWREQYFGPGTRLTVT.

The chain links TRBV5-4 to TRBJ2-2; 12 bases match TRBD1. CDR1 is SGHNT and CDR2 is YYREEE in the germline V gene (reference sequence). The CDR3 contains 20 residues. The junction had 20 bases not matched to a gene; V was cut back by 3 bases and J by 8 bases. In DNA form, the CDR3 reads TGTGCCAGCAGCTCCCCCCCAGGGGGACAGGGGGCGCGGGGCATGGGGGAGCTGTTTTTT. Its translation is CASSSPPGGQGARGMGELFF.

This chain joins TRBV7-3 and TRBJ1-1, with 8 bases matching TRBD1. Germline lookup yields CDR1 SGHTA and CDR2 FQGTGA. The CDR3 contains 15 residues. V lost 3 bases, J lost 0 bases, and 3 bases stayed unmatched. For the CDR3, the DNA is TGTGCCAGCAGCTTGGACAGGGTTCTGAACACTGAAGCTTTCTTT. It is translated as CASSLDRVLNTEAFF. The full variable domain, rest sourced from reference TRBV7-3 and TRBJ1-1, is GAGVSQTPSNKVTEKGKYVELRCDPISGHTALYWYRQSLGQGPEFLIYFQGTGAADDSGLPNDRFFAVRPEGSVSTLKIQRTERGDSAVYLCASSLDRVLNTEAFFGQGTRLTVV.

This clone appeared a single time. This chain joins TRBV14 and TRBJ2-7; D could derive from TRBD1 or TRBD2 (6 bases each). This CDR3 spans 13 amino acids. The V and J ends lost 3 bases and 7 bases respectively, with 13 bases between them. CDR1 SGHDN and CDR2 FVKESK come from the germline V gene. Here the CDR3 DNA reads TGTGCCAGCAGCCACTCGGGGGCGTTTGAGCAGTACTTC. Translated: CASSHSGAFEQYF.